The clone carrying this T cell receptor beta chain was recorded once. This specimen belongs to a study of blood T cell repertoires in COVID-19. Turning to the study itself: Sites across the United States, Italy and Spain contributed samples from acute and convalescent COVID-19. From T cells, B-cell-depleted T cells, or PBMCs came the material, which was cDNA or gDNA.

Original analysis: Reference gene primer amplification gave estimated nucleated cell counts. Sequenced by immunoSEQ multiplex PCR; TCRdb stores in-frame clones only, minus some. The D gene and trimming were derived from the DNA, and the V and J assignments and clone size from that table. This sample has about 74,000 clones, with less than 95% found just once. The CDR3 has 15 residues. Germline CDR1 reads MDHEN; CDR2 reads SYDVKM. After removal of 4 bases from V and 0 bases from J, the junction contained 5 bases not matched to a gene. The source material was peripheral blood. This clonotype was obtained from a woman between 50 and 59 years old in a cohort sampled during active COVID-19. This rearrangement joins TRBV28 to TRBJ2-7; TRBD1 matches at 8 bases. The CDR3 bases are TGTGCCAGCAGTTCCACAGGGGGGTTCTCCTACGAGCAGTACTTC. Protein sequence: CASSSTGGFSYEQYF.